This TCR beta chain stems from a study of beta chain features in type 1 diabetes. Background on the study: Sorted cells from all samples, numbering about 100,000,000, were examined.

Whole-study results and caveats: In all four CD4+ subsets, TCRB CDR3 length was significantly, moderately reduced in type 1 diabetes.

This CDR3 region has 14 residues. J was trimmed by 3 bases and V by 6 bases; bases with no gene match: 3. CDR1 is MNHEY and CDR2 is SMNVEV in the germline V gene (reference sequence). Regarding this clone: Its matching antigen is unknown.

Cell sorting via CD45RO/CCR7/CD25/CD127/CD95/CD27 was performed to obtain CD4+ naive, central memory, regulatory and stem cell-like memory cells. The isolated RNA, all of it, was reverse transcribed, so expressed TCRB transcripts were what got sequenced. TCRdb's table, derived via immunoSEQ multiplex PCR, lists solely in-frame clones and lacks some. The table lists some 220,000 clones, 9.5% to 13% of them singletons. V is TRBV27 and J is TRBJ2-7; 12 bases are a match to TRBD2. Sequencing was done on a sample of central memory CD4+ T cells from blood. The TCR was taken from a man aged 18 to 30 in good health. The CDR3 here is CASSPLAGGYEQYF. CDR3 nucleotide sequence: TGTGCCAGCAGCCCACTAGCGGGGGGCTACGAGCAGTACTTC.